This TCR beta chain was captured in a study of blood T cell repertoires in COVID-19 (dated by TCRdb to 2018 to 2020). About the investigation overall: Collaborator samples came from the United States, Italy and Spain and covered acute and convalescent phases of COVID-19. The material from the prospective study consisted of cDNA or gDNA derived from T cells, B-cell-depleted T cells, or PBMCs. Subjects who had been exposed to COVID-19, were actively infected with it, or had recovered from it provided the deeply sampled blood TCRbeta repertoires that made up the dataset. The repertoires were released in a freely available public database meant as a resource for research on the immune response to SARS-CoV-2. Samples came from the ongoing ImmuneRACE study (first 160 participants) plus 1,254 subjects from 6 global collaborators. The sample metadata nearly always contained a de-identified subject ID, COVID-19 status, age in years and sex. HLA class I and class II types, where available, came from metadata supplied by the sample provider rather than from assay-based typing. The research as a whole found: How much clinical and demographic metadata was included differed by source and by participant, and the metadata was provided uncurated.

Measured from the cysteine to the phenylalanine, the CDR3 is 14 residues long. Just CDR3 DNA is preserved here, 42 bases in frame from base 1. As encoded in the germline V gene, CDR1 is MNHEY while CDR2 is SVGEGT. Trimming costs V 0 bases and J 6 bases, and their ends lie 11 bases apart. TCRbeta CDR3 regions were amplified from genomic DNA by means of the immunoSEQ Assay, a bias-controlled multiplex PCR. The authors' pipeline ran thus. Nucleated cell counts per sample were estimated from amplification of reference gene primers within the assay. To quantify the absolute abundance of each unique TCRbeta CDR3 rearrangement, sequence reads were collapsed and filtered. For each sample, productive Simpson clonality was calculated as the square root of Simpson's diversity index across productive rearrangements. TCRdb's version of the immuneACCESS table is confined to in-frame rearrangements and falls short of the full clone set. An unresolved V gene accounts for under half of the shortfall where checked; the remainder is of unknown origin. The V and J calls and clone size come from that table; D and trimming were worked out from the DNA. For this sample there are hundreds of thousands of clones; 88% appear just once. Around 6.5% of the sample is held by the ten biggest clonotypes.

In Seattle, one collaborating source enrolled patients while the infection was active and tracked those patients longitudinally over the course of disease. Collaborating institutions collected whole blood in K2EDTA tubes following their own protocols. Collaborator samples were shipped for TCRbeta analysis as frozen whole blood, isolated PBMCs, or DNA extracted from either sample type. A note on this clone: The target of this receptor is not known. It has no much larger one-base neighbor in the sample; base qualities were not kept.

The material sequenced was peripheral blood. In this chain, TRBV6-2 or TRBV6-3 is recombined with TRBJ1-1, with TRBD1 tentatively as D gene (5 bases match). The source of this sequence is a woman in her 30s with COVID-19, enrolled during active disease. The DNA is TGTGCCAGCAGTTACTCCCTCGGGACTTCTGAAGCTTTCTTT. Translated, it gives CASSYSLGTSEAFF.